The source of this T cell receptor beta chain is a study of metastatic and nonmetastatic thyroid tumors. In its sample, this clone was seen many times. The germline CDR1 and CDR2 sequences are SGHDT and YYEEEE. The CDR3 extends over 14 amino acids. V lost 4 bases and J lost 3; bases outside the gene matches: 3. Using MiXCR, TCRdb re-called clones from the PCR reads. The sample lists 65,000 to 70,000 clones, over 12% seen once, with less than 8.5% in the top ten. Thyroid surgery was performed in patients who had received no treatment beforehand. The sample consisted of blood. The origin of this receptor is a male donor with papillary thyroid cancer or a benign thyroid nodule (not recorded which). Some clones in this sample may be carry-over from other donors' samples. The chain links TRBV5-6 to TRBJ2-2, with TRBD1 matching 7 bases. The CDR3 sequence: CASSTGTDTGELFF. Written as DNA, the CDR3 is TGTGCCAGCAGCACTGGGACAGACACCGGGGAGCTGTTTTTT.